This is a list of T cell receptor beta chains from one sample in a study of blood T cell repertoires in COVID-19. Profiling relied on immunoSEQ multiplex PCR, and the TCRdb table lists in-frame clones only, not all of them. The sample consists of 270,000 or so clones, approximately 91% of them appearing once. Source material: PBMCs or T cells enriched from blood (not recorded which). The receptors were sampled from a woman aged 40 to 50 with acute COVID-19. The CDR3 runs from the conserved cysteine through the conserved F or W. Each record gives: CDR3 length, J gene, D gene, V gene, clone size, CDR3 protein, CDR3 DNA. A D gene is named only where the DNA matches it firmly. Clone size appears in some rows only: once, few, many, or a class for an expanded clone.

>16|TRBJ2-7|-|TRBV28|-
CASRSWALGRGYEQYF
TGTGCCAGCAGAAGTTGGGCCCTCGGGCGGGGATACGAGCAGTACTTC
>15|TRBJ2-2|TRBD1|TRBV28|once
CASSQGQGWTGELFF
TGTGCCAGCAGCCAGGGACAGGGGTGGACCGGGGAGCTGTTTTTT
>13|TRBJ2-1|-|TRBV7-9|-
CASSPPLDDEQFF
TGTGCCAGCAGCCCGCCGCTAGACGATGAGCAGTTCTTC
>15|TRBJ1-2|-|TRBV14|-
CASSTRQGHGYGYTF
TGTGCCAGCAGCACGCGCCAGGGCCACGGATATGGCTACACCTTC
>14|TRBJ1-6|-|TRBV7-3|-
CASSLTTPNSPLHF
TGTGCCAGCAGCTTAACTACTCCGAATTCACCCCTCCACTTT
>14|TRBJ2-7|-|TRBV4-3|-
CASSQGAGSYEQYF
TGCGCCAGCAGCCAAGGGGCAGGCTCCTACGAGCAGTACTTC
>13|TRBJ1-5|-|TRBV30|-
CAWSVREDQPQHF
TGTGCCTGGAGTGTTAGGGAGGATCAGCCCCAGCATTTT
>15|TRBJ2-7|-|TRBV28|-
CASTLGPGGSYEQYF
TGTGCCAGCACTTTAGGGCCAGGGGGGTCCTACGAGCAGTACTTC
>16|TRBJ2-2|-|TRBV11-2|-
CASSPTRGDRGGELFF
TGTGCCAGCAGCCCCACCCGTGGGGATCGGGGCGGGGAGCTGTTTTTT
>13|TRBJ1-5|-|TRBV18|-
CASSPNLDQPQHF
TGTGCCAGCTCACCAAACTTGGATCAGCCCCAGCATTTT
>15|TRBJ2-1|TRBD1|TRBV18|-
CASSPLVTGAIEQFF
TGTGCCAGCTCACCACTAGTGACAGGGGCTATTGAGCAGTTCTTC
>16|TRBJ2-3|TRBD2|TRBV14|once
CASSISGTHPTDTQYF
TGTGCCAGCAGCATTAGCGGGACCCATCCCACAGATACGCAGTATTTT
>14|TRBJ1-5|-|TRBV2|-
CASSEQYSNQPQHF
TGTGCCAGCAGTGAGCAGTATAGCAATCAGCCCCAGCATTTT
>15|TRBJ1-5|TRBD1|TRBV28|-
CASSLLDRDVRPQHF
TGTGCCAGCAGTTTGTTAGACAGGGACGTCAGGCCCCAGCATTTT
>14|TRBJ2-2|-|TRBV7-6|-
CASSLVPPAGELFF
TGTGCCAGCAGCTTAGTCCCCCCGGCCGGGGAGCTGTTTTTT
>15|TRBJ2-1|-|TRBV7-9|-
CASSSAAGLYNEQFF
TGTGCCAGCAGCTCGGCTGCGGGGTTATACAATGAGCAGTTCTTC
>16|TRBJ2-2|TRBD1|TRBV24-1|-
CATSAETGGSTGELFF
TGTGCCACCAGTGCCGAGACAGGGGGCTCCACCGGGGAGCTGTTTTTT
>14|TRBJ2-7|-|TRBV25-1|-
CASSETESSYEQYF
TGTGCCAGCAGTGAGACAGAGAGCTCCTACGAGCAGTACTTC
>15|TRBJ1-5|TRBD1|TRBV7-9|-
CASSLGDRVGQPQHF
TGTGCCAGCAGCTTAGGTGACAGGGTGGGTCAGCCCCAGCATTTT
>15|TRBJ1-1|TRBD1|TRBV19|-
CASSIPQGGYTEAFF
TGTGCCAGTAGTATCCCACAGGGGGGCTACACTGAAGCTTTCTTT
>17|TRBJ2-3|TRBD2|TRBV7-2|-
CASRKTSGGSGTDTQYF
TGTGCCAGCCGAAAGACTAGCGGGGGCTCCGGCACAGATACGCAGTATTTT
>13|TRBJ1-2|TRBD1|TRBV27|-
CASSRTGDYGYTF
TGTGCCAGCAGCCGGACAGGGGACTATGGCTACACCTTC
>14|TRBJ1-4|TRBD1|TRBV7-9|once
CASSSGQGREKLFF
TGTGCCAGCAGCTCGGGACAGGGACGAGAAAAACTGTTTTTT
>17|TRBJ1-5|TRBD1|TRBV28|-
CASSLPGTTGRIQPQHF
TGTGCCAGCAGTTTACCCGGAACGACAGGGAGAATTCAGCCCCAGCATTTT
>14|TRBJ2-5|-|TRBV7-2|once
CASSPRGGAQTQYF
TGTGCCAGCAGCCCCCGCGGCGGGGCCCAGACCCAGTACTTC
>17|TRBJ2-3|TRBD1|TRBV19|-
CASQRGFTGVFTDTQYF
TGTGCCAGCCAGAGGGGGTTTACAGGGGTTTTCACGGATACGCAGTATTTT
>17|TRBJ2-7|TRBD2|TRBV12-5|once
CASGLVILAGTSYEQYF
TGTGCTAGTGGTTTGGTCATACTAGCGGGTACTTCCTACGAGCAGTACTTC
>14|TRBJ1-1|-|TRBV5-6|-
CASSLGRGRTEAFF
TGTGCCAGCAGCCTCGGGAGGGGTAGGACTGAAGCTTTCTTT
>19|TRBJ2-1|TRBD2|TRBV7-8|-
CASSRLRLAGGKAYNEQFF
TGTGCCAGCAGCCGACTCCGACTAGCGGGGGGCAAGGCCTACAATGAGCAGTTCTTC
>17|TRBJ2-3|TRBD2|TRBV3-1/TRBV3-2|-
CASSQDLSGRAGGTQYF
TGTGCCAGCAGCCAAGATCTTAGCGGGAGGGCCGGGGGTACGCAGTATTTT
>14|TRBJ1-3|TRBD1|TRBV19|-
CASTRQGWGNTIYF
TGTGCCAGTACCAGACAGGGGTGGGGAAACACCATATATTTT
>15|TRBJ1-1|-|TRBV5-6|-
CASSLVRVGNTEAFF
TGTGCCAGCAGCTTGGTCAGGGTAGGTAACACTGAAGCTTTCTTT
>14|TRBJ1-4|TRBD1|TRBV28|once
CASSSQGAWEKLFF
TGTGCCAGCAGTTCACAGGGGGCTTGGGAAAAACTGTTTTTT